This T cell receptor beta chain was sequenced during a study of identical twins. Study-level findings and limits: Within beta out-of-frame sequences, the excess sharing observed between twins was weaker. Model-predicted out-of-frame TCR alpha sharing fell below observed values in monozygotic twins. Whereas memory repertoires showed no such difference, abundant cord blood beta clonotypes carried fewer insertions.

This clonotype was recorded at least ten times. What it recognizes is unknown. Using its own MiXCR run on the 5' RACE reads, TCRdb lists one record per CDR3 protein. The sample lists roughly 290,000 distinct CDR3 sequences, about 8.1% seen once, with approximately 2.1% in the top ten. Each donor was a healthy Caucasian. Germline CDR1 is SEHNR and CDR2 is FQNEAQ (reference sequence). V shed 2 bases and J 2 bases; nucleotides not matched to a gene: 2. CDR3 size: 14 residues. The same data also contributed to another study, on yellow fever vaccine responses in identical twins.

The sequence was obtained from a young woman in good health. Source material: memory (CD45RO+) T cells sorted from blood. The chain has TRBV7-9 and TRBJ2-5; 7 bases align to TRBD1. DNA of the CDR3: TGTGCCAGCAGCTTACGGACAGGACAAGAGACCCAGTACTTC. Encoded protein: CASSLRTGQETQYF.